The 21 T cell receptor beta chains presented below share a single source sample, sequenced in a study of T cell responses to AZD1222 COVID-19 vaccine. Libraries were prepared by immunoSEQ multiplex PCR; TCRdb keeps only in-frame clonotypes and omits some of them. The data show about 170,000 clones, roughly 92% seen once. This specimen consisted of peripheral blood, obtained on day 0 of AZD1222 vaccination. The receptor set was obtained from an adult in good health.

The V gene is TRBV20-1, the J gene TRBJ2-1; D gene ambiguous. The CDR3 length is 11 residues. CDR1 is DFQATT and CDR2 is SNEGSKA in the germline V gene (reference sequence). Trimming shortened V by 4 bases and J by 12 bases, and 13 bases separated the two germline ends. The CDR3 nucleotides are TGCAGTGCTAACACTCAGCTCCCGCAGTTCTTC. Its translation: CSANTQLPQFF.

The V gene is TRBV5-1, the J gene TRBJ2-1; D unclear. Germline CDR1 SGHRS, CDR2 YFSETQ. This CDR3 has 13 residues. Trimming removed 0 bases from V and 8 bases from J, with 9 bases in between. As DNA, the CDR3 is TGCGCCAGCAGCTTGGGGTCCGGCTATGAGCAGTTCTTC. This translates into CASSLGSGYEQFF.

V gene TRBV12-3 or TRBV12-4 combines with J gene TRBJ1-4; D call uncertain. The V and J ends lost 6 bases and 6 bases respectively, with 5 bases between them. This CDR3 comprises 11 residues. In DNA form, the CDR3 reads TGTGCCAGCAGAAAAGATGAAAAACTGTTTTTT. This codes for CASRKDEKLFF.

The J gene is TRBJ2-3, the V gene TRBV5-1, with D unclear. The CDR3 runs 13 residues. Germline assignment: CDR1 SGHRS and CDR2 YFSETQ. V was shortened by 4 bases and J by 4 bases, with 10 bases between the two germline ends. The CDR3 here is CASSPDVADTQYF. The CDR3 DNA is TGCGCCAGCAGCCCCGACGTGGCAGATACGCAGTATTTT.

The gene calls are TRBV7-3 and TRBJ2-2; TRBD1 agrees at 9 bases. Germline loops: CDR1 SGHTA, CDR2 FQGTGA. Trimming took 5 bases from V and 15 from J; bases not matched to a gene: 10. This CDR3 is built from 13 residues. CDR3: CASSRPGTGWMFF. As DNA, the CDR3 is TGTGCCAGCAGCCGACCCGGGACAGGGTGGATGTTTTTT.

The CDR3 DNA is TGTGCCAGCAGCTCCGGGGGGGGTATGAATCAGCCCCAGCATTTT. It is translated as CASSSGGGMNQPQHF. The chain couples TRBV9 to TRBJ1-5; a possible D gene is TRBD1 (5 bases). Germline lookup yields CDR1 SGDLS and CDR2 YYNGEE. The CDR3 covers 15 residues. Trimming cost V 4 bases and J 4 bases, with 15 bases left between them.

The V gene is TRBV5-1, the J gene TRBJ2-1; D possibly uses TRBD1 or TRBD2 (5 bases each). CDR3 length: 15 amino acids. Germline CDR1 and CDR2: SGHRS and YFSETQ. V was shortened by 0 bases and J by 6 bases, with 13 bases between the two germline ends. For the CDR3, the DNA is TGCGCCAGCAGCTTGGCCGCAGGGAGACTCAATGAGCAGTTCTTC. Translating it yields CASSLAAGRLNEQFF.

J is TRBJ1-5 and V is TRBV10-2, with 10 bases fitting TRBD1. Germline CDR1 WSHSY, CDR2 SAAADI. CDR3 length: 16 amino acids. The V and J ends lost 5 bases and 1 base, in that order; junction bases with no gene match: 5. The CDR3 nucleotides read TGCGCCAGCAGTTTGGGGGGACAGGGGAGCAATCAGCCCCAGCATTTT. Its protein product is CASSLGGQGSNQPQHF.

The CDR3: CASSPTSSGYTDTQYF. As DNA, the CDR3 is TGTGCCAGCAGCCCAACCTCTAGCGGGTACACAGATACGCAGTATTTT. The V gene is TRBV7-3, the J gene TRBJ2-3; 8 bases match TRBD2. The CDR3 sequence is 16 residues long. Germline loops: CDR1 SGHTA, CDR2 FQGTGA. V lost 5 bases and J lost 2; bases outside the gene matches: 9.

This rearrangement joins TRBV7-9 to TRBJ1-1; unclear D gene. The CDR3 spans 15 residues. The ends were cut back, 1 base at V and 1 base at J, with 10 bases in the middle. Germline V CDR1 and CDR2: SEHNR, FQNEAQ (reference sequence). The CDR3 coding sequence is TGTGCCAGCAGCTTAGAAAGGGCCTCGAACACTGAAGCTTTCTTT. Its protein is CASSLERASNTEAFF.

The chain's CDR3 is CASSNHRGWRETQYF. CDR3 coding DNA: TGTGCCAGCAGTAACCACAGGGGGTGGAGAGAGACCCAGTACTTC. The chain is built from TRBV6-2 or TRBV6-3 and TRBJ2-5; 8 nucleotides agree with TRBD1. CDR1 MNHEY and CDR2 SVGEGT come from the germline V gene. This CDR3 is built from 15 residues. V was clipped by 5 bases and J by 4 bases; unmatched bases: 9.

V and J are TRBV2 and TRBJ1-2, with 8 bases lining up with TRBD1. CDR1 is SNHLY, CDR2 FYNNEI, per germline. Trimming took 6 bases from V and 4 from J; bases not matched to a gene: 4. This CDR3 is 13 amino acids long. DNA of the CDR3: TGTGCCAGCAGGCCGGACAGGGCCTATGGCTACACCTTC. It specifies CASRPDRAYGYTF.

CDR3 residues: CASSYSTGALGYTF. CDR3 coding DNA: TGTGCCAGCAGTTACTCGACAGGGGCCCTGGGCTACACCTTC. The chain uses TRBV6-5 and TRBJ1-2; the match to TRBD1 covers 8 bases. Germline loops: CDR1 MNHEY, CDR2 SVGAGI. Trimming removed 0 bases from V and 8 bases from J; junction bases left unmatched: 5. This CDR3 is 14 amino acids long.

The count of this clone is one. The J gene is TRBJ1-1, the V gene TRBV30, with a weak D call TRBD1 (5 bases). This CDR3 comprises 13 residues. Per germline, CDR1 GTSNPN and CDR2 SVGIG (reference sequence). V was trimmed by 0 bases and J by 7 bases, leaving 12 bases between them. In nucleotides, the CDR3 is TGTGCCTGGAGTGTACTCGGGGCGCGTGAAGCTTTCTTT. Translation: CAWSVLGAREAFF.

The chain uses TRBV7-6 and TRBJ2-2, with 10 bases matching TRBD2. V lost 5 bases to trimming and J lost 4 bases; unmatched junction nucleotides: 7. The CDR3 runs to 16 residues. CDR1 is SGHVS and CDR2 is FNYEAQ in the germline V gene. The CDR3 bases are TGTGCCAGCAGCAAAGCGGGGGGGGTTATCACCGGGGAGCTGTTTTTT. Translation: CASSKAGGVITGELFF.

This clone was counted once. The rearrangement uses TRBV13 and TRBJ2-3; TRBD2 might be the D (6 bases). Looked up from germline, CDR1 is PRHDT and CDR2 is FYEKMQ (reference sequence). The CDR3 runs to 17 residues. V gave up 4 bases and J gave up 2 bases, with 19 bases separating them. The CDR3 nucleotides are TGTGCCAGCAGCTATCCCCTAGGCGGGGAACACACAGATACGCAGTATTTT. Translating it yields CASSYPLGGEHTDTQYF.

The chain is built from TRBV29-1 and TRBJ1-1; 12 nucleotides agree with TRBD1. V dropped 5 bases and J dropped 7; count of bases not matched to a gene: 5. This CDR3 has 13 amino acids. Germline V gene data show CDR1 as SQVTM and CDR2 as ANQGSEA. CDR3 sequence (DNA): TGCAGCGTTCGGGGACAGGGGGCTAGTGAAGCTTTCTTT. It yields the protein CSVRGQGASEAFF.

The rearrangement uses TRBV9 and TRBJ2-1; TRBD2 aligns across 7 bases. This CDR3 spans 15 amino acids. Trimming at V came to 4 bases and at J to 3 bases, leaving 7 bases not matched to a gene. Germline loops: CDR1 SGDLS, CDR2 YYNGEE. CDR3 loop: CASSSQRGGYNEQFF. The CDR3 bases are TGTGCCAGCAGCTCCCAGCGGGGCGGCTACAATGAGCAGTTCTTC.

This sequence joins TRBV7-2 and TRBJ1-2; D is unclear. The ends were cut back, 0 bases at V and 5 bases at J, with 7 bases in the middle. This CDR3 has 13 residues. Germline-derived CDR1 and CDR2 are SGHTA and FQGNSA. The CDR3 DNA reads TGTGCCAGCAGCTTAGCGATAGGGTATGGCTACACCTTC. Its translation is CASSLAIGYGYTF. Filled out from reference TRBV7-2 and TRBJ1-2, the complete variable domain reads GAGVSQSPSNKVTEKGKDVELRCDPISGHTALYWYRQSLGQGLEFLIYFQGNSAPDKSGLPSDRFSAERTGGSVSTLTIQRTQQEDSAVYLCASSLAIGYGYTFGSGTRLTVV.

The chain uses TRBV18 and TRBJ2-5; D remains unclear. V shed 2 bases and J shed 2 bases, with 12 bases lying between them. Germline CDR1 KGHSH, CDR2 LQKENI. The CDR3 runs to 15 residues. The CDR3 DNA sequence: TGTGCCAGCTCACCAGCGGTCGGAATTCAAGAGACCCAGTACTTC. It codes for CASSPAVGIQETQYF.

J is TRBJ1-2 and V is TRBV5-1, with D possibly matching TRBD1 (6 bases). V lost 0 bases and J lost 8, with 11 bases in between. Germline values: CDR1 SGHRS, CDR2 YFSETQ. The CDR3 is 13 amino acids. The CDR3 DNA sequence: TGCGCCAGCAGCTTGGTGCAGGGGAAGGGCTACACCTTC. As protein: CASSLVQGKGYTF.